One and the same sample provided the 5 T cell receptor beta chains below, sequenced in a study of T cell repertoires in cytomegalovirus infection. TCRdb re-analysed the reads in MiXCR, keeping a single row per CDR3 protein. The sample lists roughly 500,000 distinct CDR3 sequences; about 11% were seen once. Material: PBMCs. Receptors originate from a human donor in good health (CMV status not recorded). Some clones in this sample may be carry-over from other donors' samples.

Many counts were recorded for this clonotype. The CDR3 protein is CASSQGRTGQPQHF. DNA for the CDR3: TGTGCCAGCAGCCAAGGAAGAACTGGGCAGCCCCAGCATTTT. This chain joins TRBV7-8 and TRBJ1-5; D ambiguous. CDR3 length: 14 amino acids. Trimming cost V 5 bases and J 7 bases, with 15 bases left between them. Per the germline V gene, CDR1 is SGHVS and CDR2 is FQNEAQ.

This clonotype was seen ten or more times. The gene calls are TRBV10-3 and TRBJ2-5; no clear D. The V gene lost 7 bases and the J gene lost 1 base, with 10 bases spanning the gap. The CDR3 runs to 13 residues. Germline loops: CDR1 ENHRY, CDR2 SYGVKD. As DNA, the CDR3 is TGTGCCATCAAGGATCGCGTCCAAGAGACCCAGTACTTC. It translates to CAIKDRVQETQYF.

In this sample, this clonotype turned up a few times. The rearrangement links TRBV3-1 to TRBJ2-1, with D tentatively TRBD1 or TRBD2 (5 bases each). This CDR3 has 12 amino acids. Germline V lookup: CDR1 LGHDT, CDR2 YNNKEL (reference sequence). Between the trimmed V and J ends, which lost 8 bases and 6 bases, there was a span of 11 bases. DNA of the CDR3: TGTGCCAGCCACCCGAGGGGCAATGAGCAGTTCTTC. Its protein is CASHPRGNEQFF.

The chain uses TRBV4-1 and TRBJ1-2; 8 nucleotides agree with TRBD1. Germline CDR1 reads MGHRA; CDR2 reads YSYEKL. The length of the CDR3 is 14 residues. With V trimmed by 4 bases and J by 3 bases, 4 bases remained unmatched. The CDR3 sequence: CASSRQDRDYGYTF. As DNA, the CDR3 is TGCGCCAGCAGCCGACAGGACAGGGACTATGGCTACACCTTC.

The chain carries TRBV9 and TRBJ2-5; TRBD2 agrees at 13 bases. V dropped 4 bases and J dropped 5; count of bases not matched to a gene: 5. Germline V gene data show CDR1 as SGDLS and CDR2 as YYNGEE. The CDR3 runs to 15 residues. The CDR3 coding sequence is TGTGCCAGCAGCCCACTAGCGGGGGGGACTGAGACCCAGTACTTC. Translated, it gives CASSPLAGGTETQYF.